This T cell receptor (beta chain) was identified in a study of T cell repertoires in cytomegalovirus infection. As for the study in general: HLA-B-restricted CMV epitopes that are well studied, plus recently identified HLA-C-restricted ones, were used by the study.

V lost 5 bases, J lost 4 bases, and 11 bases lay in between. This CDR3 comprises 14 residues. From germline, CDR1 is SEHNR and CDR2 FQNEAQ (reference sequence). In regard to this clonotype: Its specificity is unknown.

TCRdb called the reads again in MiXCR, with one record for every CDR3 protein. The table lists a few hundred thousand distinct CDR3 sequences, roughly 43% of them singletons. The receptor's source is a human donor in good health (CMV status not recorded). Some clones in this sample may be carry-over from other donors' samples. The source was cultured PBMCs, collected from culture after CMV antigen stimulation. The chain has TRBV7-9 and TRBJ2-2; D is possibly TRBD2 (7 bases). The CDR3 here is CASSGRGITGELFF. For the CDR3, the DNA is TGTGCCAGCAGCGGGAGGGGGATCACCGGGGAGCTGTTTTTT.